This record concerns one T cell receptor (beta chain) sequence. What it recognizes is unknown. TCRdb recomputed calls from the reads with MiXCR, one row per CDR3 protein. The sample has 150,000 to 200,000 distinct CDR3 sequences, approximately 30% seen once; the top ten hold approximately 31%. The data were obtained in a study of T cell repertoires in cytomegalovirus infection. Turning to the study itself: Evidence of both CMV infection and a matching HLA type came from public TCR beta signatures.

Study-level points and caveats: HLA-C-restricted CMV clonotypes gave the most frequent clonotype in two of eight donors. The cumulative frequency of public TCR beta families identified carriers of CMV plus the relevant HLA.

Germline V gene lookup returns CDR1 SEHNR and CDR2 FQNEAQ (reference sequence). The V gene lost 1 base and the J gene lost 11 bases, with 9 bases spanning the gap. This CDR3 is 12 amino acids long. The specimen was PBMCs. The rearrangement uses TRBV7-9 and TRBJ1-5; D might be TRBD1 (6 bases). The sequence came from a human donor in good health (CMV status not recorded). Some clones in this sample may be carry-over from other donors' samples. The CDR3 protein is CASSLDQGSQHF. CDR3 sequence (DNA): TGTGCCAGCAGCTTAGACCAGGGGTCCCAGCATTTT. Full variable domain (missing parts from reference TRBV7-9 and TRBJ1-5): DTGVSQNPRHKITKRGQNVTFRCDPISEHNRLYWYRQTLGQGPEFLTYFQNEAQLEKSRLLSDRFSAERPKGSFSTLEIQRTEQGDSAMYLCASSLDQGSQHFGDGTRLSIL.